This T cell receptor beta chain was documented in a study of blood T cells in healthy people across ages (dated by TCRdb to 2015 to 2017). For the study in its entirety: Template switching captured roughly one uniquely barcoded TCR beta cDNA molecule per two T cells in model experiments. The study measured age-related changes in TCR beta repertoire diversity using deep sequencing normalized with unique cDNA molecular identifiers. The donors were divided into four age groups: young (average around 16 years), middle-aged (approximately 39), aged (approximately 62) and long-lived (about 84). Donors of different ages were randomly distributed across sequencing lanes to avoid experimental bias. Two additional independent replicas of 1 million unique cDNA reads from the same blood draw were analyzed for two donors (one aged 18 to 29 and one aged 80 or older). The study at large found these results: As age increased, observed TCR beta diversity per million T cells dropped in a roughly linear way, and a significant reduction was already evident by age around 41. Because the CMV infection status of the donors was unknown, age-related changes in expanded clonotypes may potentially have been confounded. Estimates of total diversity from one million sequenced T cells were regarded as lower bounds and underestimates. The percentage of naive T cells measured by flow cytometry correlated strongly with observed TCR beta diversity. Compared with the aged group, the long-lived group had more naive CD4+ T cells, fewer expanded clones and increased TCR diversity, suggesting age selection. Because profiling used bulk unsorted PBMCs, naive and antigen-experienced compartments could not be compared conclusively.

V is cut by 2 bases and J by 0 bases, and the space between the germline ends is 5 bases. From the cysteine up to the phenylalanine, the CDR3 has a length of 14 residues. Solely the CDR3 DNA is kept, with 42 bases framed from the first base. Systemically healthy Caucasian individuals from Russia, some 38 in total and aged roughly 6 to 95 years, were included as donors. About 9.6 milliliters of peripheral blood were collected from each donor into EDTA-treated Vacutainer tubes. Ficoll-Paque density-gradient centrifugation was used to isolate PBMCs, with at least 7 million per sample. Total RNA was extracted from PBMCs with Trizol reagent, with at least 6 micrograms obtained per sample. For every donor, flow cytometry on a PBMC aliquot measured the percentage of naive CD45RAhigh/CD27high T cells. Points on this clonotype: The antigen it recognizes is unknown. No per-base quality is available; no much larger clone lies one base away.

The protocol used for the library was 5' RACE. Data came from an Illumina HiSeq 2500. A second about 7 to 12 cycle PCR used a sample-barcoded 5' primer and a J-beta primer mix. A template-switch 5' adaptor carrying 12 random nucleotides introduced a unique molecular identifier onto each TCR beta cDNA molecule. Each sample yielded at least 2.5 million CDR3-containing paired-end reads. All of the RNA was converted into first-strand cDNA using the Mint cDNA synthesis kit, with a TRBC-specific oligonucleotide serving as the primer. Following uracil-DNA glycosylase treatment, a first 18-cycle PCR with universal primers M1SS and BC2_uni_R was performed on all cDNA. In the original analysis: For normalization, 1 million high-quality reads, each with a distinct molecular identifier, were randomly selected from each sample. Reads sharing molecular identifiers were discarded rather than binned into consensus sequences. CDR3 identification, clonotype clustering and error correction used MiTCR with a Q25 quality threshold and the strictest error-elimination algorithm. A nonparametric unseen species model with Euler transformation was used to estimate lower-bound total TCR beta diversity. TCRdb trimmed public reads at Q25 via fastp, called clones via MiXCR and kept in-frame beta chains. Here each entry gathers all rows of one CDR3 protein and keeps the most common genes and DNA. TCRdb, not the authors, supplied the V and J calls. The sample profile shows approximately 800,000 distinct CDR3 sequences; about 56% of them were found once. The top ten clones comprise roughly 24% of the sample.

The sequencing sample was made of blood. The chain is encoded by TRBV12-3 or TRBV12-4 joined to TRBJ1-3; no D gene can be assigned with confidence. The receptor's source is a man aged 40-50 years in good health. The nucleotides are TGTGCCAGCAGTTTAAATCCCTCTGGAAACACCATATATTTT. This yields the protein CASSLNPSGNTIYF.